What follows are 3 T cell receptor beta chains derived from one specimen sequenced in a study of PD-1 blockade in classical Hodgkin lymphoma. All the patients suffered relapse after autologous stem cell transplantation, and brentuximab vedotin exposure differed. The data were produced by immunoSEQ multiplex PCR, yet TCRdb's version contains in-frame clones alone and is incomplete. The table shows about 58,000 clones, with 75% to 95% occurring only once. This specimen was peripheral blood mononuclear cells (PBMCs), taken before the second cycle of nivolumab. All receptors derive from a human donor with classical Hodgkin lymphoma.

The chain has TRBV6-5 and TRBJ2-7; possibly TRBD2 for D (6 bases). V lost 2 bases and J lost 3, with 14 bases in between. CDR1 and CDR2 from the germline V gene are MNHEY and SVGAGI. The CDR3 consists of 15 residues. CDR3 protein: CASSYGTGEVYEQYF. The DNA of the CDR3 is TGTGCCAGCAGTTACGGAACTGGGGAGGTCTACGAGCAGTACTTC.

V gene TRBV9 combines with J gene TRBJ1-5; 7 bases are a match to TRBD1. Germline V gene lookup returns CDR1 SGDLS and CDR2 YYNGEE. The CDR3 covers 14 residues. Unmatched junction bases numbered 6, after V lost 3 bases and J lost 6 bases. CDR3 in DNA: TGTGCCAGCAGCGCCTCAGGGGGAGGTCAGCCCCAGCATTTT. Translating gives CASSASGGGQPQHF.

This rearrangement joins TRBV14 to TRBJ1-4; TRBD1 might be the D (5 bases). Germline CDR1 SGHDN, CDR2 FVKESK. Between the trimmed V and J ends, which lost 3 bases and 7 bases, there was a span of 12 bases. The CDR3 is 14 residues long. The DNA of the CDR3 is TGTGCCAGCAGCCATACGGGAGGGGTTGAAAAACTGTTTTTT. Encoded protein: CASSHTGGVEKLFF. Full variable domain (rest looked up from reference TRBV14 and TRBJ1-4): EAGVTQFPSHSVIEKGQTVTLRCDPISGHDNLYWYRRVMGKEIKFLLHFVKESKQDESGMPNNRFLAERTGGTYSTLKVQPAELEDSGVYFCASSHTGGVEKLFFGSGTQLSVL.